Following are 19 T cell receptor beta chains from one sample sequenced in a study of regulatory T cells in long-lasting Graves disease (dated by TCRdb to about 2021). To prepare the library, multiplex PCR was applied. The run used an Illumina HiSeq 4000. CDR3 regions were amplified by Arm-PCR with iRepertoire HTBI primers to construct TCR beta libraries. TCRdb's own reprocessing of the public reads used fastp at Q25 and MiXCR and kept productive beta chains. Rows with one shared CDR3 protein collapse into an entry with the most common genes and DNA. For this sample there are hundreds of thousands of distinct CDR3 sequences; approximately 16% appear just once. The ten biggest clones cover about 10% of the sample. Explained via the paper, the time point label denotes: newly diagnosed GD, antithyroid drugs for less than 3 months. For both TCR sequencing and RNA sequencing, RNA was extracted from PBMCs using TRIzol.

This sample was shared with a second study, whose subject was T cells in Graves' hyperthyroidism and ophthalmopathy.

The sequencing used peripheral blood mononuclear cells (PBMCs), collected at new diagnosis, from a patient treated with antithyroid drugs. The receptor set was obtained from a woman aged 25-40 years with Graves disease. Donor details come from another sample of the same person, matched by shared clones.

This clonotype was counted a few times. A much larger clone is a single base away; this may be a read error. This chain uses TRBV7-2 with TRBJ2-5; maybe TRBD2 (6 bases). Germline loops: CDR1 SGHTA, CDR2 FQGNSA. Trimming took 4 bases from V and 5 from J, leaving 11 bases between them. The CDR3 consists of 13 residues. CDR3 in DNA: TGTGCCAGCAGCTCAGCGGGCAGTGAGACCCAGTACTTC. Translation gives CASSSAGSETQYF.

The chain employs TRBV13 and TRBJ1-4; D unresolved. V lost 7 bases and J lost 7, with 19 bases in between. Germline V lookup: CDR1 PRHDT, CDR2 FYEKMQ (reference sequence). The CDR3 contains 15 residues. CDR3 DNA: TGTGCCAGCACCTCTACCGTGGAGGGCGGTGAAAAACTGTTTTTT. Translation: CASTSTVEGGEKLFF.

The CDR3: CASSPRATNSGNTIYF. In DNA form, the CDR3 reads TGTGCCAGCAGCCCCCGGGCTACGAACTCTGGAAACACCATATATTTT. This chain uses TRBV12-3 or TRBV12-4 with TRBJ1-3; D remains ambiguous. This CDR3 has 16 residues. V lost 6 bases and J 0 bases, leaving 15 bases between the germline ends.

This clonotype occurred a few times. The chain is built from TRBV20-1 and TRBJ1-5; 9 bases match TRBD1. Trimming took 2 bases from V and 9 from J; bases not matched to a gene: 5. CDR1 is DFQATT and CDR2 is SNEGSKA in the germline V gene (reference sequence). The CDR3 loop spans 13 amino acids. CDR3 region: CSARRTGAWPQHF. The CDR3 region has the DNA TGCAGTGCTAGACGGACAGGGGCATGGCCCCAGCATTTT.

V and J are TRBV20-1 and TRBJ2-1; TRBD2 agrees at 8 bases. CDR1 DFQATT and CDR2 SNEGSKA come from the germline V gene (reference sequence). V shed 4 bases and J 7 bases; nucleotides not matched to a gene: 15. The CDR3 runs to 16 residues. CDR3 DNA sequence: TGCAGTGCTACCCAAGCATACGCCGGGACTAGTAATGAGCAGTTCTTC. It specifies CSATQAYAGTSNEQFF.

The rearrangement uses TRBV10-2 and TRBJ1-4; unclear D gene. Looked up from germline, CDR1 is WSHSY and CDR2 is SAAADI. V lost 4 bases, J lost 6 bases, and 9 bases lay in between. The CDR3 covers 13 residues. CDR3 sequence (DNA): TGCGCCAGCAGTGTCTCAAGGGATGAAAAACTGTTTTTT. Residues: CASSVSRDEKLFF.

Ten or more counts support this clonotype. V and J are TRBV10-3 and TRBJ1-5; TRBD1 might be the D (5 bases). V lost 6 bases to trimming and J lost 4 bases, with 10 bases between them. Per germline, CDR1 ENHRY and CDR2 SYGVKD. The CDR3 consists of 13 residues. Here the CDR3 DNA reads TGTGCCATCAGAGACAGCGAGAATCAGCCCCAGCATTTT. Translation gives CAIRDSENQPQHF.

This clonotype has ten or more counts. The V call is TRBV12-3 or TRBV12-4, the J call TRBJ2-1; a weak D match, TRBD2 (5 bases). Deletions cut 6 bases from V and 10 bases from J, with 16 bases between. The CDR3 consists of 13 residues. CDR3 protein: CASSLTTHTEQFF. DNA of the CDR3: TGTGCCAGCAGCTTGACTACACACACGGAGCAGTTCTTC.

The V call is TRBV20-1, the J call TRBJ1-6; D possibly corresponds to TRBD1 (5 bases). Germline V gene lookup returns CDR1 DFQATT and CDR2 SNEGSKA (reference sequence). Trimming stripped 0 bases from V and 10 bases from J, with 19 bases between. The CDR3 contains 16 residues. The CDR3 sequence: CSARDERAGQGSPLHF. The CDR3, as DNA: TGCAGTGCTAGAGATGAGCGGGCAGGGCAAGGGTCACCCCTCCACTTT.

The table lists this clonotype with many counts. The chain carries TRBV20-1 and TRBJ2-7; no definite D call. The CDR3 runs to 14 residues. V was trimmed by 1 base and J by 6 bases, leaving 16 bases between them. The germline V gene encodes CDR1 DFQATT and CDR2 SNEGSKA (reference sequence). The CDR3 DNA reads as TGCAGTGCTAGAGTAACGGGTCGGAAATCCGAGCAGTACTTC. Translating it yields CSARVTGRKSEQYF.

The chain couples TRBV9 to TRBJ2-1; 10 bases agree with TRBD2. Trimming cost V 3 bases and J 7 bases; bases outside gene matches: 7. The CDR3 consists of 15 residues. In germline, CDR1 is SGDLS, CDR2 YYNGEE. CDR3 residues: CASSELAGFGNEQFF. CDR3 coding DNA: TGTGCCAGCAGCGAACTAGCGGGATTTGGGAATGAGCAGTTCTTC.

This clonotype was recorded many times. This chain joins TRBV11-3 and TRBJ2-3; no reliable D call. The germline V gene has CDR1 SGHNT and CDR2 YENEEA. Trimming removed 7 bases at V and 1 base at J, with 15 bases between. The CDR3 has 15 residues. The DNA of the CDR3 is TGTGCCAGCACCCGAGACACAGACCGCACAGATACGCAGTATTTT. Protein product: CASTRDTDRTDTQYF.

This clonotype was detected many times. This rearrangement joins TRBV19 to TRBJ2-7; TRBD2 matches 10 bases. CDR3 length: 14 residues. V was pared by 3 bases and J by 6 bases, with 5 bases of the junction left unmatched. Germline assignment: CDR1 LNHDA and CDR2 SQIVND (reference sequence). The CDR3 DNA reads TGTGCCAGTAGTATCCTAGCGGGAGTAGGCGAGCAGTACTTC. It codes for CASSILAGVGEQYF.

This clonotype was counted ten times or more. The chain employs TRBV20-1 and TRBJ2-7; a possible D gene is TRBD1 (6 bases). CDR1 and CDR2 (germline): DFQATT, SNEGSKA (reference sequence). The CDR3 spans 14 residues. V gave up 0 bases and J gave up 4 bases, with 13 bases separating them. This chain's CDR3 is CSARDRAGEYEQYF. CDR3 sequence (DNA): TGCAGTGCTAGAGATAGAGCAGGGGAGTACGAGCAGTACTTC.

This clonotype was observed many times. A read error may account for a junction end that differs from germline. V is TRBV28 and J is TRBJ2-7; D remains ambiguous. This CDR3 has 13 amino acids. Germline-derived CDR1 and CDR2 are MDHEN and SYDVKM. The CDR3, as DNA: TGTGCCAGCAGTCTTACACGGTCCTACGAGCAGTGCTTC. Protein product: CASSLTRSYEQCF.

This clonotype was seen ten or more times. The CDR3 sequence: CASSLPPGRGTDTQYF. The CDR3 DNA sequence: TGTGCCAGCAGCTTACCCCCCGGGAGGGGCACAGATACGCAGTATTTT. The chain joins TRBV7-9 to TRBJ2-3; 8 nucleotides match TRBD2. V shed 2 bases and J 1 base; nucleotides not matched to a gene: 5. The CDR3 is 16 residues long. Germline V CDR1 and CDR2: SEHNR, FQNEAQ (reference sequence).

There are many counts of this clonotype. The gene calls are TRBV18 and TRBJ2-1; no clear D gene. The CDR3 spans 16 residues. Germline V gene sequence: CDR1 KGHSH, CDR2 LQKENI. The V end lost 3 bases, the J end lost 4 bases, and 16 bases lay between the germline ends. The CDR3 region is CASSPPTSVLYNEQFF. CDR3 bases: TGTGCCAGCTCACCCCCCACATCTGTGCTTTACAATGAGCAGTTCTTC.

In DNA form, the CDR3 reads TGTGCCACCAGCAGAGATGGAAGGGGGCACTACAATGAGCAGTTCTTC. Translating gives CATSRDGRGHYNEQFF. The chain joins TRBV15 to TRBJ2-1, with TRBD1 identical over 7 bases. This CDR3 is built from 16 residues. The germline V gene has CDR1 LNHNV and CDR2 YYDKDF (reference sequence). The trim removed 0 bases at V and 3 bases at J, leaving 5 bases unmatched.

This clonotype showed up many times. This rearrangement joins TRBV6-1 to TRBJ2-1; TRBD2 matches at 9 bases. V was clipped by 8 bases and J by 4 bases; unmatched bases: 6. This CDR3 comprises 14 residues. The V gene's germline CDR1 is MNHNS and CDR2 SASEGT. CDR3 coding DNA: TGTGCCAGCTGGGCAGCGGGAGGTTACAATGAGCAGTTCTTC. Residues: CASWAAGGYNEQFF.